Each of the 21 T cell receptor beta chains below was sequenced from the same sample in a study of cytomegalovirus exposure and HLA in healthy donors. The assay was immunoSEQ multiplex PCR, and TCRdb's table has in-frame clones only and misses some. The sample lists roughly 200,000 clones, 65% to 85% seen once, with approximately 3% in the top ten. The specimen was PBMCs. These receptors were collected from a young woman in good health and CMV-seropositive.

Notes on this clone: Other nucleotide sequences in the sample specify the same CDR3. J is TRBJ2-1 and V is TRBV9, with 9 bases identical to TRBD1. J lost 7 bases, V lost 2 bases, and 1 base had no gene match. Germline values: CDR1 SGDLS, CDR2 YYNGEE. The length of the CDR3 is 13 residues. The CDR3 coding sequence is TGTGCCAGCAGCGTCGACAGGGGGAATGAGCAGTTCTTC. This encodes CASSVDRGNEQFF.

The rearrangement uses TRBV5-4 and TRBJ2-1; D is uncertain. The CDR3 has 13 residues. The ends were cut back, 4 bases at V and 2 bases at J, with 7 bases in the middle. The germline V gene encodes CDR1 SGHNT and CDR2 YYREEE (reference sequence). For the CDR3, the DNA is TGTGCCAGCAGCCCCCTACCCTACAATGAGCAGTTCTTC. Translated, it gives CASSPLPYNEQFF.

The rearrangement links TRBV13 to TRBJ2-7; possible D gene TRBD2, 7 bases. The germline V gene has CDR1 PRHDT and CDR2 FYEKMQ (reference sequence). Trimming left V 5 bases short and J 4 bases short, with 18 bases between. CDR3 length: 15 amino acids. The CDR3 loop reads CASSPRGGERYEQYF. For the CDR3, the DNA is TGTGCCAGCAGCCCTCGAGGGGGGGAGAGATACGAGCAGTACTTC.

This clone was counted a single time. The chain recombines TRBV4-3 with TRBJ2-5; no definite D call. The V gene lost 1 base and the J gene lost 5 bases, with 8 bases spanning the gap. The germline CDR1 and CDR2 sequences are LGHNA and YSLEER. The CDR3 has 13 residues. CDR3 in DNA: TGCGCCAGCAGCCAAGGCGGAATTGAGACCCAGTACTTC. Amino acids: CASSQGGIETQYF.

This chain uses TRBV12-1 with TRBJ2-6; the D segment call TRBD1 is taken from the table without a DNA check. TRBV12-1 is deemed a pseudogene. This CDR3 spans 20 amino acids. The chain's CDR3 is CASTHPPTGRNHSGANVLTF. The CDR3 DNA reads as TGTGCCAGCACCCATCCCCCAACAGGCAGGAATCACTCTGGGGCCAACGTCCTGACTTTC.

The chain joins TRBV29-1 to TRBJ2-7; D possibly corresponds to TRBD2 (6 bases). The V gene lost 5 bases and the J gene lost 2 bases, with 10 bases spanning the gap. The germline CDR1 and CDR2 sequences are SQVTM and ANQGSEA. This CDR3 is built from 12 residues. The CDR3 DNA follows: TGCAGCGTTCAGGAGGGGACCTACGAGCAGTACTTC. The encoded protein is CSVQEGTYEQYF.

The V gene is TRBV4-3, the J gene TRBJ2-1; TRBD2 aligns across 7 bases. In germline, CDR1 is LGHNA, CDR2 YSLEER. Germline trimming cut 3 bases from V and 1 base from J; bases unmatched to any gene: 3. The CDR3 runs to 15 residues. The CDR3 DNA reads as TGCGCCAGCAGCCACCTAGCGGAATCCTACAATGAGCAGTTCTTC. It yields the protein CASSHLAESYNEQFF.

The rearrangement links TRBV19 to TRBJ1-2, with 9 bases fitting TRBD1. V shed 5 bases and J 5 bases; nucleotides not matched to a gene: 6. The CDR3 totals 14 residues. CDR1 is LNHDA, CDR2 SQIVND, per germline (reference sequence). CDR3 protein: CASSDTGGTYGYTF. The CDR3 bases are TGTGCCAGTAGTGACACAGGGGGCACTTATGGCTACACCTTC. Full variable domain (outside the CDR3, taken from reference TRBV19 and TRBJ1-2): DGGITQSPKYLFRKEGQNVTLSCEQNLNHDAMYWYRQDPGQGLRLIYYSQIVNDFQKGDIAEGYSVSREKKESFPLTVTSAQKNPTAFYLCASSDTGGTYGYTFGSGTRLTVV.

The CDR3 here is CASSGAGAGNTIYF. CDR3 bases: TGTGCCAGCAGCGGGGCCGGCGCTGGAAACACCATATATTTT. The chain uses TRBV4-2 and TRBJ1-3; a possible D gene is TRBD1 (5 bases). The CDR3 is 14 amino acids. V was cut by 5 bases and J by 2 bases, with 10 bases left in between. Germline V gene lookup returns CDR1 LGHNA and CDR2 YNFKEQ.

For this clone: In the same sample, other DNA sequences code for this CDR3. The CDR3 DNA follows: TGTGCCAGCTCCCCGGGACAGGGGACCTACAATGAGCAGTTCTTC. This encodes CASSPGQGTYNEQFF. This sequence joins TRBV18 and TRBJ2-1; 10 bases are shared with TRBD1. The CDR3 has 15 amino acids. Germline V gives CDR1 KGHSH, CDR2 LQKENI. V shed 6 bases, J shed 2 bases, and the junction held 4 bases outside the gene matches.

This chain joins TRBV7-9 and TRBJ2-7; the match to TRBD1 covers 7 bases. Germline V gives CDR1 SEHNR, CDR2 FQNEAQ (reference sequence). V shed 5 bases and J 6 bases; nucleotides not matched to a gene: 10. The CDR3 consists of 14 residues. CDR3 sequence (DNA): TGTGCCAGCAGCAATGCTGGCAGGGGGATCGAGCAGTACTTC. Protein: CASSNAGRGIEQYF.

The gene calls are TRBV7-6 and TRBJ1-3, with a possible D match to TRBD1 (6 bases). The CDR3 has 16 residues. Trimming shortened V by 1 base and J by 2 bases, and 12 bases separated the two germline ends. Germline V CDR1 and CDR2: SGHVS, FNYEAQ. DNA for the CDR3: TGTGCCAGCAGCTTAGAATTGGGGGCCCCTGGAAACACCATATATTTT. Translating it yields CASSLELGAPGNTIYF.

This chain links TRBV9 with TRBJ2-5, with D possibly TRBD1 on 5 matching bases. Trimming removed 0 bases at V and 4 bases at J, with 13 bases between. Germline V gene lookup returns CDR1 SGDLS and CDR2 YYNGEE. The length of the CDR3 is 15 residues. The CDR3 region has the DNA TGTGCCAGCAGCGTAGGGGTTGGGCAGGGAGAGACCCAGTACTTC. Its translation: CASSVGVGQGETQYF.

The rearrangement uses TRBV18 and TRBJ2-7, with TRBD1 as a possible D gene (5 bases). The germline V gene encodes CDR1 KGHSH and CDR2 LQKENI. The V gene lost 2 bases and the J gene lost 3 bases, with 8 bases spanning the gap. This CDR3 has 13 residues. The CDR3 DNA is TGTGCCAGCTCACCAAGGGGAAACTACGAGCAGTACTTC. This encodes CASSPRGNYEQYF. The whole variable domain, remainder taken from reference TRBV18 and TRBJ2-7, is NAGVMQNPRHLVRRRGQEARLRCSPMKGHSHVYWYRQLPEEGLKFMVYLQKENIIDESGMPKERFSAEFPKEGPSILRIQQVVRGDSAAYFCASSPRGNYEQYFGPGTRLTVT.

The chain uses TRBV27 and TRBJ1-2, with D tentatively TRBD1 (6 bases). Deletions cut 10 bases from V and 4 bases from J, with 16 bases between. This CDR3 spans 13 amino acids. Germline CDR1 reads MNHEY; CDR2 reads SMNVEV (reference sequence). The CDR3 region has the DNA TGTGCCACCGTAGACAGGCAGGGCTATGGCTACACCTTC. It codes for CATVDRQGYGYTF.

This rearrangement joins TRBV12-5 to TRBJ1-1; D unclear. The CDR3 runs to 12 residues. The germline V and J ends were trimmed by 10 bases and 3 bases, with 12 bases remaining between them. Germline lookup yields CDR1 LGHNT and CDR2 FRNRAP. In DNA, the CDR3 is TGTGCTAAGATCTCGAACTACACTGAAGCTTTCTTT. It translates to CAKISNYTEAFF.

The chain uses TRBV2 and TRBJ1-2; 9 nucleotides match TRBD1. After removal of 7 bases from V and 8 bases from J, the junction contained 14 bases not matched to a gene. CDR3 size: 15 residues. Germline V CDR1 and CDR2: SNHLY, FYNNEI. DNA for the CDR3: TGTGCCAGCATTCTACCGCGGGGACAGGGTGAAGGCTACACCTTC. It yields the protein CASILPRGQGEGYTF.

This clone was detected once. The CDR3 DNA sequence: TGTGCCAGCAGCCCAGGCGGGAGTCAGCCCCAGCATTTT. Its protein is CASSPGGSQPQHF. The chain combines TRBV7-6 with TRBJ1-5; D is unresolved. The CDR3 loop spans 13 amino acids. V lost 5 bases and J lost 6, with 11 bases in between. Germline V gene data show CDR1 as SGHVS and CDR2 as FNYEAQ.

The chain links TRBV18 to TRBJ2-2, with 7 bases aligning to TRBD2. V gave up 3 bases and J gave up 4 bases; unmatched junction bases: 5. This CDR3 is built from 15 residues. Germline assignment: CDR1 KGHSH and CDR2 LQKENI. CDR3 coding DNA: TGTGCCAGCTCACCCTCGGGACTAAGCACCGGGGAGCTGTTTTTT. Amino acids: CASSPSGLSTGELFF. The full variable domain, in which reference TRBV18 and TRBJ2-2 provide the parts outside the CDR3, is NAGVMQNPRHLVRRRGQEARLRCSPMKGHSHVYWYRQLPEEGLKFMVYLQKENIIDESGMPKERFSAEFPKEGPSILRIQQVVRGDSAAYFCASSPSGLSTGELFFGEGSRLTVL.

This clone has more than one count but fewer than ten. The rearrangement links TRBV7-9 to TRBJ1-1; 7 nucleotides match TRBD1. CDR3 size: 16 residues. The germline V gene encodes CDR1 SEHNR and CDR2 FQNEAQ (reference sequence). The V and J ends lost 5 bases and 13 bases, in that order; junction bases with no gene match: 22. For the CDR3, the DNA is TGTGCCAGCAGCCTTCTAAGCCCGGGACAGACACGGGCCGGTTTCTTT. This encodes CASSLLSPGQTRAGFF.

The chain is built from TRBV6-5 and TRBJ2-1; D may be TRBD1 (5 bases). In germline, CDR1 is MNHEY, CDR2 SVGAGI. The CDR3 has 16 residues. The V and J ends lost 2 bases and 4 bases respectively, with 15 bases between them. The CDR3 here is CASSYTRVLGYNEQFF. For the CDR3, the DNA is TGTGCCAGCAGTTACACCAGGGTTTTAGGATACAATGAGCAGTTCTTC.